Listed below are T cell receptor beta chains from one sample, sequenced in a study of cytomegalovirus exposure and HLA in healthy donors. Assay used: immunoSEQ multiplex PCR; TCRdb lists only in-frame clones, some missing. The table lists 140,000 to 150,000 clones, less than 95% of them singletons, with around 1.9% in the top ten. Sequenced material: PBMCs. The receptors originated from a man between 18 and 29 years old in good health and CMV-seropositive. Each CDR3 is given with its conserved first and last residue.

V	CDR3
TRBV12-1	CASSGGQGATEAFF
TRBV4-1	CASSPGPYQQGQKGLDEAFF
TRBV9	CASSPNNRGARGYTF
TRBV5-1	CASSFTGGAAGNTIYF
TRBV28	CASSRTGGRGEQYF
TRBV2	CARGGQGTDTQYF
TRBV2	CASSEIGGAGQPQHF
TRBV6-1	CASSVSGRSNTEAFF
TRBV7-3	CASSLTGGGLNTGELFF
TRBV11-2	CASSPEEYEQYF
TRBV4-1	CASSLTREETQYF
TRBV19	CASSENSINTEAFF
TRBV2	CASSGTSGNTIYF
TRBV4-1	CASSQDYRGENTGELFF
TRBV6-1	CASSEGAATEAFF
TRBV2	CASRGGASRNTEAFF
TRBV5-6	CASSFRQGDSTDTQYF
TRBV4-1	CASSQVGRGQQETQYF
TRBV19	CASSPGGGAGAYEQYF
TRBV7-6	CASSPWGSTDTQYF
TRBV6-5	CASSYSGGMNTEAFF
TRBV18	CASSGLIQSGELFF
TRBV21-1	CASSTGQKYTGELFF
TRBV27	CASSLSGGSGGEQYF
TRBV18	CASSPPYQSYEQYF
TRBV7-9	CASSLGTGTTEAFF
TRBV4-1	CASSRVRTSGNSDTQYF
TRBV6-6	CASSYGVGNPYEQYF
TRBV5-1	CASSFQRESDEQYF
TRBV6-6	CASSYWQGAFNEQFF
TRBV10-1	CASSERGRGRTEAFF
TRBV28	CASSLKPGQGPYEQYF
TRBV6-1	CASDPGGAYNEQFF
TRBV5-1	CASSLELARFTSYEQYF
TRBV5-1	CASSLVSRDTGELFF
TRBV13	CASSHPTGGSYEQYF
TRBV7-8	CASSLRDRGKDEQFF
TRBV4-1	CASSQEESTAGLAFDTQYF
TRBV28	CASSLGGVDSEQFF
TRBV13	CASSITSGMTDTQYF
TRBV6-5	CASSYRGSSTEAFF
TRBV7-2	CASRQGVDTQYF
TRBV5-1	CASSARTGSSGANVLTF
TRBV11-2	CASSLGGGAETQYF
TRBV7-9	CASSLHLEGEQYF
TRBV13	CASTTRQGPYEQYF
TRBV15	CATSRAQGTSDKTYEQYF
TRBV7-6	CASSFAGTRGGETQYF
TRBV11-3	CASSSGQGETQYF
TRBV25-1	CASSFLAGTQYF
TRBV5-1	CASSLRGGIGQETQYF
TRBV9	CASSPYGDTDQPQHF
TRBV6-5	CATNRGTGELFF
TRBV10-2	CASSERLAATGTQYF
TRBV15	CATSRVVGDHGEQYF
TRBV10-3	CAVLAGDETDTQYF
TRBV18	CASSPIFDSSYEQYF
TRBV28	CASSDGTSGRLYEQYF
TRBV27	CASSWSPSYNEQFF